This TCR beta chain was captured in a study of glioma-infiltrating T cells. General study results and limits: Tissue-blood divergence was below expectation in non-neoplastic patients, above in gliomas.

The iRepertoire nested amplicon-rescue multiplex PCR amplified TCR alpha and beta CDR3s from RNA. TCRdb re-analysed the multiplex PCR reads in MiXCR, keeping a single row per CDR3 protein. The repertoire includes about 210,000 distinct CDR3 sequences, around 32% of them detected once, and 20% to 25% sits in the top ten. Germline V gene lookup returns CDR1 MGHRA and CDR2 YSYEKL. The V gene end was trimmed by 1 base and the J gene end by 8 bases; junction bases not matched to a gene: 12. CDR3 length: 17 residues. There are a few counts of this clonotype. Its antigen is unidentified. This clonotype originated in a human donor with low-grade glioma or glioblastoma, undergoing nonglioma brain surgery, or in good health (not recorded which). Sample: glioma tissue, nonneoplastic brain tissue, or PBMCs (not recorded which). The V gene is TRBV4-1, the J gene TRBJ1-2; TRBD1 matches at 11 bases. The CDR3 is CASSQGITGQGARGYTF. The CDR3, as DNA: TGCGCCAGCAGCCAAGGGATAACCGGACAGGGGGCGCGGGGCTACACCTTC.